This T cell receptor beta chain was sequenced for a study of somatic mutations in cytotoxic T cells in rheumatoid arthritis. The V end was cut by 5 bases, the J end by 4 bases, with 3 bases between. This CDR3 is 11 amino acids long. The V gene's germline CDR1 is MNHEY and CDR2 SMNVEV (reference sequence). Clones were sequenced by immunoSEQ multiplex PCR, and TCRdb holds only the in-frame ones, with some missing. The table lists 7,500 to 10,000 clones, 75% to 80% of them singletons. As regards this clone: Other DNA sequences from this sample encode an identical CDR3 as well.

The source material was CD8+ T cells sorted from blood. The TCR comes from an adult with rheumatoid arthritis. This chain joins TRBV27 and TRBJ2-1; D ambiguous. The CDR3 DNA reads TGTGCCAGCAGTCGTTACAATGAGCAGTTCTTC. Protein product: CASSRYNEQFF.